The clone carrying this TCR beta chain appeared a single time. Antigen: not known. Germline-derived CDR1 and CDR2 are SGHAT and FQNNGV. Germline trimming cut 1 base from V and 4 bases from J; bases unmatched to any gene: 4. The CDR3 covers 15 residues. The sample is drawn from a study of identical twins. With template switching, a universal primer site was added, and the cDNA carried unique molecular identifiers. TCRdb re-derived calls from the 5' RACE reads in MiXCR, one entry per CDR3 protein. The sample lists around 340,000 distinct CDR3 sequences, 12% occurring once. Overall study results and limits: A lower insertion count was a feature of abundant cord blood beta clonotypes, with no such feature in memory repertoires. In drawing conclusions, the study used cross-sectional statistical analysis and did not follow the same donors.

These records were also assigned to another study, of yellow fever vaccine responses in identical twins. That work contributes: As reported, the vaccine T cell response of twins seemed partly convergent and partly personalized.

The clonotype comes from a woman aged 18-30 years in good health. This chain connects TRBV11-2 to TRBJ2-3, with TRBD2 identical over 8 bases. Material for sequencing was CD8+ T cells sorted from blood. The CDR3 region has the DNA TGTGCCAGCAGCTTAGGAGCGGGGGTGGCAGATACGCAGTATTTT. Its protein is CASSLGAGVADTQYF. The full variable domain, its missing parts supplied by reference TRBV11-2 and TRBJ2-3, is EAGVAQSPRYKIIEKRQSVAFWCNPISGHATLYWYQQILGQGPKLLIQFQNNGVVDDSQLPKDRFSAERLKGVDSTLKIQPAKLEDSAVYLCASSLGAGVADTQYFGPGTRLTVL.